This is a list of T cell receptor beta chains from one sample in a study of T cell responses to AZD1222 COVID-19 vaccine. The method was immunoSEQ multiplex PCR; TCRdb's version includes in-frame clones alone and lacks a portion of them. This sample has more than 95,000 clones, with around 91% found just once. The specimen was peripheral blood, collected 28 days after the second AZD1222 dose. The receptors originated from an adult who received the AZD1222 COVID-19 vaccine. The CDR3 runs from the conserved cysteine through the conserved F or W. A D gene is named only where the DNA matches it firmly. Some rows mark clone size as missing; the rest say once, few, many or name a class of expanded clone.

J gene: TRBJ2-2
V gene: TRBV4-1
D gene: NA
clone size: NA
CDR3 protein: CASSLLGGRGNTGELFF
CDR3 DNA: TGCGCCAGCAGCCTCCTAGGGGGTAGGGGGAACACCGGGGAGCTGTTTTTT

J gene: TRBJ1-6
V gene: TRBV28
D gene: TRBD1
clone size: NA
CDR3 protein: CASRTGQGGNSPLHF
CDR3 DNA: TGTGCCAGCAGAACCGGACAGGGGGGTAATTCACCCCTCCACTTT

J gene: TRBJ2-1
V gene: TRBV6-4
D gene: TRBD2
clone size: NA
CDR3 protein: CASSDAPSGSYNEQFF
CDR3 DNA: TGTGCCAGCAGTGACGCGCCTAGCGGGAGTTACAATGAGCAGTTCTTC

J gene: TRBJ2-1
V gene: TRBV3-1/TRBV3-2
D gene: NA
clone size: once
CDR3 protein: CASSPWDPTYNEQFF
CDR3 DNA: TGTGCCAGCAGCCCTTGGGACCCGACCTACAATGAGCAGTTCTTC

J gene: TRBJ2-2
V gene: TRBV12-1
D gene: NA
clone size: NA
CDR3 protein: CASSFKRGLTSGRAATGELFF
CDR3 DNA: TGTGCCAGCAGCTTTAAGAGAGGATTGACTAGCGGGAGGGCCGCAACCGGGGAGCTGTTTTTT

J gene: TRBJ1-4
V gene: TRBV5-1
D gene: NA
clone size: NA
CDR3 protein: CASRDVGNANEKLFF
CDR3 DNA: TGCGCCAGCAGGGACGTGGGGAACGCTAATGAAAAACTGTTTTTT

J gene: TRBJ1-6
V gene: TRBV27
D gene: NA
clone size: NA
CDR3 protein: CASSLTPPYNSPLHF
CDR3 DNA: TGTGCCAGCAGTTTGACACCACCCTATAATTCACCCCTCCACTTT

J gene: TRBJ1-3
V gene: TRBV3-1/TRBV3-2
D gene: NA
clone size: once
CDR3 protein: CASSQEGLSENTIYF
CDR3 DNA: TGTGCCAGCAGCCAAGAGGGACTCTCTGAAAACACCATATATTTT

J gene: TRBJ1-2
V gene: TRBV6-5
D gene: NA
clone size: NA
CDR3 protein: CASSYSGAYGYTF
CDR3 DNA: TGTGCCAGCAGTTACTCGGGAGCATATGGCTACACCTTC

J gene: TRBJ2-1
V gene: TRBV5-4
D gene: TRBD2
clone size: NA
CDR3 protein: CASSQTSGSFYEQFF
CDR3 DNA: TGTGCCAGCAGCCAGACTAGCGGGAGCTTCTATGAGCAGTTCTTC

J gene: TRBJ2-1
V gene: TRBV7-2
D gene: TRBD2
clone size: NA
CDR3 protein: CASSLEASGHNEQFF
CDR3 DNA: TGTGCCAGCAGCTTAGAAGCTAGCGGGCACAATGAGCAGTTCTTC

J gene: TRBJ1-1
V gene: TRBV7-8
D gene: NA
clone size: NA
CDR3 protein: CATESVTEAFF
CDR3 DNA: TGTGCCACCGAGTCGGTCACTGAAGCTTTCTTT

J gene: TRBJ1-5
V gene: TRBV5-4
D gene: TRBD1
clone size: NA
CDR3 protein: CASSLGGTGDQPQHF
CDR3 DNA: TGTGCCAGCAGCTTGGGGGGGACAGGGGATCAGCCCCAGCATTTT

J gene: TRBJ1-1
V gene: TRBV29-1
D gene: TRBD1
clone size: NA
CDR3 protein: CSASGGGNTEAFF
CDR3 DNA: TGCAGCGCGTCAGGGGGGGGGAACACTGAAGCTTTCTTT

J gene: TRBJ2-7
V gene: TRBV7-9
D gene: TRBD1
clone size: few
CDR3 protein: CASSLDPGQGASAYEQYF
CDR3 DNA: TGTGCCAGCAGCTTAGACCCGGGACAGGGGGCCTCCGCCTACGAGCAGTACTTC

J gene: TRBJ1-1
V gene: TRBV7-7
D gene: NA
clone size: few
CDR3 protein: CASSRTETTEAFF
CDR3 DNA: TGTGCCAGCAGCCGGACCGAAACCACTGAAGCTTTCTTT

J gene: TRBJ2-7
V gene: TRBV2
D gene: NA
clone size: NA
CDR3 protein: CASSERIASARLDYEQYF
CDR3 DNA: TGTGCCAGCAGTGAAAGAATTGCTAGCGCCCGTTTGGATTACGAGCAGTACTTC

J gene: TRBJ2-1
V gene: TRBV6-4
D gene: TRBD2
clone size: NA
CDR3 protein: CASRRWEGANEQFF
CDR3 DNA: TGTGCCAGCAGGCGTTGGGAGGGCGCTAATGAGCAGTTCTTC

J gene: TRBJ2-7
V gene: TRBV28
D gene: TRBD1
clone size: NA
CDR3 protein: CASRYRGEQYF
CDR3 DNA: TGTGCCAGCAGATACAGGGGCGAGCAGTACTTC

J gene: TRBJ1-1
V gene: TRBV7-2
D gene: TRBD1
clone size: NA
CDR3 protein: CASDPQGAAEAFF
CDR3 DNA: TGTGCCAGCGACCCCCAGGGGGCGGCTGAAGCTTTCTTT

J gene: TRBJ2-7
V gene: TRBV9
D gene: TRBD2
clone size: NA
CDR3 protein: CASSSSGVDSYEQYF
CDR3 DNA: TGTGCCAGCAGTTCTAGCGGGGTCGACTCCTACGAGCAGTACTTC

J gene: TRBJ1-1
V gene: TRBV9
D gene: TRBD1
clone size: NA
CDR3 protein: CASSVVGDRGLAEAFF
CDR3 DNA: TGTGCCAGCAGCGTAGTAGGAGACAGGGGGCTTGCTGAAGCTTTCTTT

J gene: TRBJ1-6
V gene: TRBV2
D gene: TRBD1
clone size: NA
CDR3 protein: CASSSDRGPSNSPLHF
CDR3 DNA: TGTGCCAGCAGCTCGGACAGGGGGCCCTCTAATTCACCCCTCCACTTT